The present T cell receptor (beta chain) was sequenced within a study of response to subunit inactivated influenza vaccine. From the RT-PCR reads, TCRdb called clonotypes with MiXCR, one entry per CDR3 protein. The table records about 520,000 distinct CDR3 sequences, 9.5% to 13% of them present only once. CDR3 length: 15 residues. V was clipped by 3 bases and J by 2 bases, with 14 bases between them. From germline, CDR1 is LNHNV and CDR2 YYDKDF (reference sequence). A few counts support this clonotype. Its antigen is as yet unknown. Broader study findings: The authors offered the suggestion that each seasonal influenza vaccination recruits few new T cells.

The chain employs TRBV15 and TRBJ2-7; the D gene is possibly TRBD2 (6 bases). This receptor was identified in a man aged 45-65 years who received an inactivated influenza vaccine. Material: PBMCs from blood, obtained more than 35 days after vaccination. The CDR3 loop reads CATSSLTEGPYEQYF. The CDR3 bases are TGTGCCACCAGCAGCCTAACGGAGGGGCCCTACGAGCAGTACTTC.